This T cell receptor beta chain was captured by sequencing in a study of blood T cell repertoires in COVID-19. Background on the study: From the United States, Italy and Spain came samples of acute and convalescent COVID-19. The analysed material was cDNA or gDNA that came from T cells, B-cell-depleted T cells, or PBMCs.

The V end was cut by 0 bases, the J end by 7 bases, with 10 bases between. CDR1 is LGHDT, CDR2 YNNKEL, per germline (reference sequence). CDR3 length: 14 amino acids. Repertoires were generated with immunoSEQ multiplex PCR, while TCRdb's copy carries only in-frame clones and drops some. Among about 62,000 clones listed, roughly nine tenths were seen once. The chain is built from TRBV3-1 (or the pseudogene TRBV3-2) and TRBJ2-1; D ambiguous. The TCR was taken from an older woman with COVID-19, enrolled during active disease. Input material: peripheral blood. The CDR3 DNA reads TGTGCCAGCAGCCAAGACGAGTTTTTGAATGAGCAGTTCTTC. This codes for CASSQDEFLNEQFF.